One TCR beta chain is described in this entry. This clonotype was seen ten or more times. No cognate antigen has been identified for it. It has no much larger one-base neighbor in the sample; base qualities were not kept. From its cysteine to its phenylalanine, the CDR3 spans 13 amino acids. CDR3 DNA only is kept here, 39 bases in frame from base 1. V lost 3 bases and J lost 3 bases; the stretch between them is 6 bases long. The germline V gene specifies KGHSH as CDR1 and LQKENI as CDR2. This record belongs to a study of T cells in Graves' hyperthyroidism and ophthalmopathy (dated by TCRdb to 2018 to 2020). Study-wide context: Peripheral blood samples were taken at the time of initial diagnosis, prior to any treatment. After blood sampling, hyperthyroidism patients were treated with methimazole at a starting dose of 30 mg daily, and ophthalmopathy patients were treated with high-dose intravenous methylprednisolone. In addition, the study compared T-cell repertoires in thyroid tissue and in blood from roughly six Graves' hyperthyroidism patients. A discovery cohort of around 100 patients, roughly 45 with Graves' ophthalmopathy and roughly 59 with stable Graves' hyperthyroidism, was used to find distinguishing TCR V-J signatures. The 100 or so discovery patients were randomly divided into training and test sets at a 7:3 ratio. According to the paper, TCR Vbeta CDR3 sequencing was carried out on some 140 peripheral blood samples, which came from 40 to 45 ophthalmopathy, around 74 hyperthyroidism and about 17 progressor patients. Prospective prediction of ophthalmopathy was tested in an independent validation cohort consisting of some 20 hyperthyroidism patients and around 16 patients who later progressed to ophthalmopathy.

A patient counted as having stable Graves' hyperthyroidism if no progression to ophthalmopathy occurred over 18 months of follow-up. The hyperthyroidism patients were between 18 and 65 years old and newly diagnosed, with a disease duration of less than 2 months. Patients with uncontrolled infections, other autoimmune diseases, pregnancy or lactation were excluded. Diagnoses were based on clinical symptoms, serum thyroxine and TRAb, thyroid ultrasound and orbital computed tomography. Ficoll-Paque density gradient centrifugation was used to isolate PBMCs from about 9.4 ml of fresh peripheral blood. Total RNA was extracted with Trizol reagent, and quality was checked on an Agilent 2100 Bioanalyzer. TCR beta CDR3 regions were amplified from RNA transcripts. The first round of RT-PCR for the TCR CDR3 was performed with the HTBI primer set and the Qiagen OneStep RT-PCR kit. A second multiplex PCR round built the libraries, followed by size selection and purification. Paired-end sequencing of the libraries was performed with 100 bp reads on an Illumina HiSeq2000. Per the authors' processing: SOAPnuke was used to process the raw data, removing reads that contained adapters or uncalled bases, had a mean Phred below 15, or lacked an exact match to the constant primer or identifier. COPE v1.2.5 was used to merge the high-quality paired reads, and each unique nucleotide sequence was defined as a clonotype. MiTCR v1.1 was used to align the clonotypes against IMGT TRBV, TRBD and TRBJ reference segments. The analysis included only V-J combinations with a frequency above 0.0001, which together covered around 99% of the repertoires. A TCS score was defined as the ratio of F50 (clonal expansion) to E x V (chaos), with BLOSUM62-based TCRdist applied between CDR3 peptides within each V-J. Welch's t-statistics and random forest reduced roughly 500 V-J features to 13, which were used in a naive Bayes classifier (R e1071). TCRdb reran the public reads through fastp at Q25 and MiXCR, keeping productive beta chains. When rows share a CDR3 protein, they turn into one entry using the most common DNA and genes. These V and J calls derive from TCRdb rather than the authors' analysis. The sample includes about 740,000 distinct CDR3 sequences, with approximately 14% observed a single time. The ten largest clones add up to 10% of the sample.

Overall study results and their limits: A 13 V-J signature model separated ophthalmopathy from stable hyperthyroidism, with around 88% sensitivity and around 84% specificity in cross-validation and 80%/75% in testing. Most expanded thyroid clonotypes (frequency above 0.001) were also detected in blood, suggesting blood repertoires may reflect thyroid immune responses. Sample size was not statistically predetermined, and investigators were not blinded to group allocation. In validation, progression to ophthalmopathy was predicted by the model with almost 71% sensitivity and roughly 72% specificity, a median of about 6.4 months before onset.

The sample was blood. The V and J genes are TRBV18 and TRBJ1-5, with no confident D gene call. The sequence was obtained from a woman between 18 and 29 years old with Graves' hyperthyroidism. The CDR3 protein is CASSPDANQPQHF. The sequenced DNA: TGTGCCAGCTCACCTGACGCCAATCAGCCCCAGCATTTT.